This TCR beta chain was recorded in a study of cytomegalovirus exposure and HLA in healthy donors. Study-wide points: It is likely that the observed cluster of highly shared sequence variants was a sequencing artifact. In a later analysis, specific HLA alleles were associated with more than 15,000 TCR beta sequences at a 0.05 false discovery rate.

For this clone: The antigen remains undetermined.

The PCR employed 60 Vbeta primers together with 13 Jbeta primers. TCRdb keeps only in-frame clones here, not all; method: immunoSEQ multiplex PCR. The repertoire has 100,000 to 130,000 clones, about 72% of them found once; the top ten carry roughly 2.3%. Sequencing was done on a sample of PBMCs. This receptor was taken from a man younger than 35 in good health and CMV-seronegative.

The DNA for the CDR3 is TGTGCCAGCTCACCCATACAGGGGGCCGTGGAGACCCAGTACTTC. Residues: CASSPIQGAVETQYF. The V call is TRBV18, the J call TRBJ2-5, with 9 bases identical to TRBD1. The length of the CDR3 is 15 residues. From germline, CDR1 is KGHSH and CDR2 LQKENI. V lost 3 bases and J lost 5; bases outside the gene matches: 7.